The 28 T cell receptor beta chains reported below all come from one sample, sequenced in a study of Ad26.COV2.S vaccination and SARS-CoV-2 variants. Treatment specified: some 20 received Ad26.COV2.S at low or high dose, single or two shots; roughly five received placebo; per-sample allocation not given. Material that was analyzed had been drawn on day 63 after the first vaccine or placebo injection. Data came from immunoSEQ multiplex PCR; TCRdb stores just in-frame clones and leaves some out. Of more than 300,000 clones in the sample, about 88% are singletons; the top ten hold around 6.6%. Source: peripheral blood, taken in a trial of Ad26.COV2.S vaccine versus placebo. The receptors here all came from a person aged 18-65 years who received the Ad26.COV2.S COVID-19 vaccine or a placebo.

This chain's CDR3 is CSASFMGLSGNTIYF. CDR3 in DNA: TGCAGTGCTAGTTTTATGGGGCTATCTGGAAACACCATATATTTT. This sequence joins TRBV20-1 and TRBJ1-3; D may be TRBD1 (5 bases). The germline V gene encodes CDR1 DFQATT and CDR2 SNEGSKA (reference sequence). Trimming cost V 3 bases and J 1 base, with 13 bases left between them. This CDR3 comprises 15 residues.

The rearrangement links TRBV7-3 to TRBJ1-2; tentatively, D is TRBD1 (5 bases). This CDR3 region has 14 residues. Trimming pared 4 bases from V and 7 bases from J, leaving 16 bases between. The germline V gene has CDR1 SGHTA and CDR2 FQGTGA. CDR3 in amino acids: CASSSRDGSGGYTF. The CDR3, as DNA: TGTGCCAGCAGCTCGAGGGACGGTTCAGGTGGCTACACCTTC.

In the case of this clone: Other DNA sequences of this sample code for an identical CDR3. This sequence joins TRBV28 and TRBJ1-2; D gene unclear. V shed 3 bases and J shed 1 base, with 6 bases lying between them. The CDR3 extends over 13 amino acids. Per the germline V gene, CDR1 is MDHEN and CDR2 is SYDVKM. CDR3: CASSLTGNYGYTF. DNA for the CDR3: TGTGCCAGCAGTTTGACGGGTAACTATGGCTACACCTTC.

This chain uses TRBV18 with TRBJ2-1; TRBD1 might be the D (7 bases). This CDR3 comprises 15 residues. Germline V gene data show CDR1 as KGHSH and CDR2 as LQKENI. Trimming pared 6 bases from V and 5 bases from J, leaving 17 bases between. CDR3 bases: TGTGCCAGCTCGCCGGAGGGGGCGCTGGACAATGAGCAGTTCTTC. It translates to CASSPEGALDNEQFF.

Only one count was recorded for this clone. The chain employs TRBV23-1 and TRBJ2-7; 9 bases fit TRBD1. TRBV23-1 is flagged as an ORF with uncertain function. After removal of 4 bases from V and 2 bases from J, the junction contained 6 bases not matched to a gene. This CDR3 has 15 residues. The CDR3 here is CASSPLGTGPYEQYF. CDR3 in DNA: TGCGCCAGCAGTCCTCTAGGGACAGGGCCCTACGAGCAGTACTTC.

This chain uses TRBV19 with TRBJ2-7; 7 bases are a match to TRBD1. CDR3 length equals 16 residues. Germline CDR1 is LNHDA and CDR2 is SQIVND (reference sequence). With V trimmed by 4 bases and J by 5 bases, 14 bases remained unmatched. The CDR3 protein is CASSTLGDRDLDEQYF. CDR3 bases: TGTGCCAGTAGTACCCTCGGGGACAGAGACCTCGACGAGCAGTACTTC.

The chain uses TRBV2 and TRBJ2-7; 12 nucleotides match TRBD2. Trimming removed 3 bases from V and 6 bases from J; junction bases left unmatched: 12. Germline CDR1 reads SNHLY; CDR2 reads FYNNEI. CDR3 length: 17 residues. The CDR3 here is CASSDPQELAGGTEQYF. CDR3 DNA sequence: TGTGCCAGCAGTGATCCACAGGAACTAGCGGGAGGTACCGAGCAGTACTTC.

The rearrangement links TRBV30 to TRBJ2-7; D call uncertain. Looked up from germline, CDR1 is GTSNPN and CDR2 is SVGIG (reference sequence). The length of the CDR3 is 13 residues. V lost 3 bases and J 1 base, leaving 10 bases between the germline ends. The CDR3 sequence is CAWSQRQSYEQYF. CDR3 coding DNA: TGTGCCTGGAGCCAGAGGCAGTCCTACGAGCAGTACTTC.

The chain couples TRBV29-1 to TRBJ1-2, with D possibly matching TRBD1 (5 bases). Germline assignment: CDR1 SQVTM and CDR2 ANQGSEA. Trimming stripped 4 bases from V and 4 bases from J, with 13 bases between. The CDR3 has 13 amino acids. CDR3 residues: CSVVLGQGYGYTF. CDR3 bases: TGCAGCGTTGTATTGGGGCAGGGCTATGGCTACACCTTC.

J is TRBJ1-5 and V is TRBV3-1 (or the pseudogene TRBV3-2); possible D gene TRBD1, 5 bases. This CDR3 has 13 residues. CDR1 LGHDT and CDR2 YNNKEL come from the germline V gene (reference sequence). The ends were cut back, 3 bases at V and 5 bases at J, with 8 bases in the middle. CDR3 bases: TGTGCCAGCAGCCAGGCCAGGGATCAGCCCCAGCATTTT. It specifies CASSQARDQPQHF.

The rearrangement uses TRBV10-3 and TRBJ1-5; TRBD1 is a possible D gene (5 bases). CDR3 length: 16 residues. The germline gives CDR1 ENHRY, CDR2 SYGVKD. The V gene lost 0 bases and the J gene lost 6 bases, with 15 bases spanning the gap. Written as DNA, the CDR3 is TGTGCCATCAGTGAGTCGATTGGGGGTATGGGTCAGCCCCAGCATTTT. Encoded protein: CAISESIGGMGQPQHF.

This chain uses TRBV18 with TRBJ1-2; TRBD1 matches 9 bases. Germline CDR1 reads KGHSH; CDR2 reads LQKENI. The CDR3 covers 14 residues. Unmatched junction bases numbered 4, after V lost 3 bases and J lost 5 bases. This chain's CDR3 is CASSPGTGKYGYTF. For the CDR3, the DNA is TGTGCCAGCTCACCCGGGACAGGGAAATATGGCTACACCTTC. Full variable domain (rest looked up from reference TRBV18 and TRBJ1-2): NAGVMQNPRHLVRRRGQEARLRCSPMKGHSHVYWYRQLPEEGLKFMVYLQKENIIDESGMPKERFSAEFPKEGPSILRIQQVVRGDSAAYFCASSPGTGKYGYTFGSGTRLTVV.

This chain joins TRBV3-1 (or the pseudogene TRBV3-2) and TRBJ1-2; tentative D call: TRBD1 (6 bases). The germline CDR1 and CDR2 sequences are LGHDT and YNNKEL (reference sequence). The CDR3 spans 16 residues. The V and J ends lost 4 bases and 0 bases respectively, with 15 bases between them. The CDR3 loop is CASSPPRGDPNYGYTF. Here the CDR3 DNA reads TGTGCCAGCAGCCCGCCCAGGGGAGACCCTAACTATGGCTACACCTTC.

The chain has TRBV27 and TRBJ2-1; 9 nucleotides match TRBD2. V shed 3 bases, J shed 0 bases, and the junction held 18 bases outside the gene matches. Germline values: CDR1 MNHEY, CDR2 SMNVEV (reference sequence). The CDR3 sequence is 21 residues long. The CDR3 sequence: CASSFSSGEGRALISYNEQFF. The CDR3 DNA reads TGTGCCAGCAGTTTCTCTAGCGGGGAGGGTCGGGCCTTAATCTCCTACAATGAGCAGTTCTTC.

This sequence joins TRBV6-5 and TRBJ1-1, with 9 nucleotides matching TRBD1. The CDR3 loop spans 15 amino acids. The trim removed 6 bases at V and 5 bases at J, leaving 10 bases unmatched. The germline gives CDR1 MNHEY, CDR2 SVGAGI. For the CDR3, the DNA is TGTGCCAGCAGCCCCAGCTACAGGGGGCTAACTGAAGCTTTCTTT. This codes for CASSPSYRGLTEAFF.

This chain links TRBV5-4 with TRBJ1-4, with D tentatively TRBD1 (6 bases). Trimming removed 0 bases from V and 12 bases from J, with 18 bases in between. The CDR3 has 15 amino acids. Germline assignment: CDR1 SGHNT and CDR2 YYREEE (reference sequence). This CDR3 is CASSLGGRGTRELFF. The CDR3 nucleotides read TGTGCCAGCAGCTTGGGGGGTAGGGGGACGCGGGAACTGTTTTTT.

The CDR3 protein is CASSSVGGRAEAFF. DNA of the CDR3: TGTGCCAGCAGTTCAGTAGGGGGCAGGGCTGAAGCTTTCTTT. V and J are TRBV27 and TRBJ1-1, with 7 positions matching TRBD1. The CDR3 spans 14 residues. The ends lost 4 bases at V and 6 bases at J; junction bases unmatched: 8. Germline loops: CDR1 MNHEY, CDR2 SMNVEV (reference sequence).

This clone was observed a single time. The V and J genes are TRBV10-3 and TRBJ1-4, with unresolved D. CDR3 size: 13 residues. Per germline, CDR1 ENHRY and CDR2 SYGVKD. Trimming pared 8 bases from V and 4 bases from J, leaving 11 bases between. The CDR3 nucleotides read TGTGCCATCGGCGGGAGTAATAATGAAAAACTGTTTTTT. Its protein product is CAIGGSNNEKLFF.

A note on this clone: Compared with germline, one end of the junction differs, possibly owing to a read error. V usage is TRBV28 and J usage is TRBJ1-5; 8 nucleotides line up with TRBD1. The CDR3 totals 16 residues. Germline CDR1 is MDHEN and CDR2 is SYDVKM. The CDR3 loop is CASSIWTGLEDQPQHF. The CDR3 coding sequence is TGTGCCAGCAGTATATGGACAGGGTTGGAAGATCAGCCCCAGCATTTT.

CDR3 region: CASSPHIGTSGRSSYNEQFF. Written as DNA, the CDR3 is TGCGCCAGCAGCCCGCATATCGGGACTAGCGGGAGAAGCTCCTACAATGAGCAGTTCTTC. V and J are TRBV5-1 and TRBJ2-1; 14 bases map to TRBD2. The ends lost 4 bases at V and 0 bases at J; junction bases unmatched: 12. The CDR3 consists of 20 residues. Germline V gene lookup returns CDR1 SGHRS and CDR2 YFSETQ.

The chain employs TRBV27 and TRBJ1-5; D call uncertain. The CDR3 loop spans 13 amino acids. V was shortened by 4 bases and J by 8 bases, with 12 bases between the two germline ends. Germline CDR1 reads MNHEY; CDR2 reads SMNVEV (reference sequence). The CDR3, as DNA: TGTGCCAGCAGTTCATGGTCTTGGGAGCCCCAGCATTTT. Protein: CASSSWSWEPQHF.

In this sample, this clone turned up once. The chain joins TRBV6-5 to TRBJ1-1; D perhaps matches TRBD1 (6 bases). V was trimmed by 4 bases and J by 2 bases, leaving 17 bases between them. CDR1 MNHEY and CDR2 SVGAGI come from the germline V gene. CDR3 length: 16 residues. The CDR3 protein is CASSSHPGARNTEAFF. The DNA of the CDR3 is TGTGCCAGCAGTTCCCACCCAGGGGCCCGAAACACTGAAGCTTTCTTT.

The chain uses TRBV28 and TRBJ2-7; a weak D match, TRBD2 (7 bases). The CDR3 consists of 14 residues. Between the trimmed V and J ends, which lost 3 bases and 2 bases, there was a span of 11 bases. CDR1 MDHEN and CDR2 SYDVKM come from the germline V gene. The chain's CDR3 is CASSLGGHPYEQYF. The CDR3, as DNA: TGTGCCAGCAGTTTGGGGGGGCACCCCTACGAGCAGTACTTC. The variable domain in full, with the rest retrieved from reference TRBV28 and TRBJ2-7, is DVKVTQSSRYLVKRTGEKVFLECVQDMDHENMFWYRQDPGLGLRLIYFSYDVKMKEKGDIPEGYSVSREKKERFSLILESASTNQTSMYLCASSLGGHPYEQYFGPGTRLTVT.

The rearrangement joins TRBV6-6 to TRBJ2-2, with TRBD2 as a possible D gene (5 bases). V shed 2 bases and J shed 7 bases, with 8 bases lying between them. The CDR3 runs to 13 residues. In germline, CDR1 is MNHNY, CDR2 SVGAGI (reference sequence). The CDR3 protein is CASSYKGDGELFF. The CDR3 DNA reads TGTGCCAGCAGTTACAAGGGAGACGGGGAGCTGTTTTTT.

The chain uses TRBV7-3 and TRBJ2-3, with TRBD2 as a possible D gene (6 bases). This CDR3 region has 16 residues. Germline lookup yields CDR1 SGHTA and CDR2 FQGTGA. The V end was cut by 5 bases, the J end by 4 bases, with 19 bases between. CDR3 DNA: TGTGCCAGCAGCCCTTCGGGACGTAGCGGTGCAGATACGCAGTATTTT. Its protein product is CASSPSGRSGADTQYF.

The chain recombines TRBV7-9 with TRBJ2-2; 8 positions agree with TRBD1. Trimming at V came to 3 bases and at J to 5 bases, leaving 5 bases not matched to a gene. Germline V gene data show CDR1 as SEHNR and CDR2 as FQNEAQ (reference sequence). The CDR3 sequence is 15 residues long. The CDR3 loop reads CASSFHRGMTGELFF. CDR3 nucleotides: TGTGCCAGCAGCTTTCACAGGGGGATGACCGGGGAGCTGTTTTTT. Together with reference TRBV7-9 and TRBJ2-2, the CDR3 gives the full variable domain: DTGVSQNPRHKITKRGQNVTFRCDPISEHNRLYWYRQTLGQGPEFLTYFQNEAQLEKSRLLSDRFSAERPKGSFSTLEIQRTEQGDSAMYLCASSFHRGMTGELFFGEGSRLTVL.

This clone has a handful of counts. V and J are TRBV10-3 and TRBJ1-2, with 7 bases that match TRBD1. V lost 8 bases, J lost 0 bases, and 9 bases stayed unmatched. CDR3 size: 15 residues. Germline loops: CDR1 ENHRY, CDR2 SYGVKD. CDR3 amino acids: CAISKGGSSNYGYTF. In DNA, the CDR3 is TGTGCCATCTCGAAAGGGGGCAGCTCTAACTATGGCTACACCTTC.

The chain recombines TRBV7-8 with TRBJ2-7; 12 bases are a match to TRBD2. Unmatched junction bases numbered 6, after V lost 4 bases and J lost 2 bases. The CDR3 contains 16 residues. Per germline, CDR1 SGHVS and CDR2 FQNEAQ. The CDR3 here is CASSSGLAGFTYEQYF. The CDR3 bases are TGTGCCAGCAGCTCCGGACTAGCGGGATTCACCTACGAGCAGTACTTC.